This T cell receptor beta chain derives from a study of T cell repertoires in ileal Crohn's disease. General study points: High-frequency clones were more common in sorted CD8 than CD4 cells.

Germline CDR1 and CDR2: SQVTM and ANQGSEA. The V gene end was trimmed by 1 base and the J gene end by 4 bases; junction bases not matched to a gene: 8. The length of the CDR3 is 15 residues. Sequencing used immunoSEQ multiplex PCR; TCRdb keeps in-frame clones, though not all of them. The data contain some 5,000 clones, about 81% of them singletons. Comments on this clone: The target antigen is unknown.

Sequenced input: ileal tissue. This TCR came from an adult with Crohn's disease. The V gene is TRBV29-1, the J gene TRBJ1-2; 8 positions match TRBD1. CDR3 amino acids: CSVEGVTGGVYGYTF. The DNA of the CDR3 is TGCAGCGTTGAAGGTGTCACAGGGGGGGTCTATGGCTACACCTTC.